This T cell receptor (beta chain) emerged from a study of cytomegalovirus exposure and HLA in healthy donors. On this clone itself: Its antigen is unidentified.

PCR used 60 Vbeta primers and 13 Jbeta primers. Under the authors' procedure: Roughly 9.9 million shared chains were among the about 80 million unique TCR beta chains that a later analysis counted. The data were produced by immunoSEQ multiplex PCR, yet TCRdb's version contains in-frame clones alone and is incomplete. V and J calls and clone size are copied from that table; D and trimming were computed from the DNA. The table records a few hundred thousand clones, about three quarters of them present only once. Study-wide points: In vitro data verified three CMV-associated chains as specific for CMV antigens. Some V segments (TRBV6-2 and TRBV6-3 among them) were excluded as indistinguishable.

The CDR3 loop spans 19 amino acids. Trimming cost V 7 bases and J 0 bases; bases outside gene matches: 17. Germline V gives CDR1 SNHLY, CDR2 FYNNEI. The V call is TRBV2, the J call TRBJ1-3; 8 bases match TRBD1. Specimen: PBMCs. This receptor was taken from a middle-aged man in good health and CMV-seronegative. CDR3 residues: CASIRERGGQGNSGNTIYF. The CDR3 nucleotides are TGTGCCAGCATTCGGGAAAGGGGCGGACAGGGAAACTCTGGAAACACCATATATTTT.